Following are 26 T cell receptor beta chains from one sample sequenced in a study of CD4 T cells in relation to SARS-CoV-2 and coronaviruses. No antigen has been identified for these receptors. Using immunoSEQ multiplex PCR, the repertoire was profiled, and TCRdb retains in-frame clones only, with some absent. Altogether about 36,000 clones are present, about 80% being singletons, with the ten largest covering approximately 6.3%. The sequenced sample was naive CD4+ T cells from PBMCs, cultured in vitro. The subset was: naive CD4+ T cells isolated by negative enrichment. The receptors stem from an adult with COVID-19.

With regard to this clone: Germline is not matched at one junction end, which may reflect a read error. The V call is TRBV6-5, the J call TRBJ2-2, with D perhaps TRBD2 (5 bases). Looked up from germline, CDR1 is MNHEY and CDR2 is SVGAGI. The CDR3 consists of 14 residues. The chain's CDR3 is CGLRASRNPGELFF. The CDR3 nucleotides read TGTGGTTTGAGGGCTAGTCGGAACCCCGGGGAGCTGTTTTTT.

This clone has only a few counts. V gene TRBV12-3 or TRBV12-4 combines with J gene TRBJ1-5; 7 nucleotides match TRBD1. The CDR3 runs 12 residues. V gave up 3 bases and J gave up 9 bases; unmatched junction bases: 2. CDR3 sequence: CASSFGTVPQHF. The CDR3 DNA follows: TGTGCCAGCAGTTTTGGGACAGTGCCCCAGCATTTT.

CDR3 in DNA: TGCGCCAGCAGCTTGGACAGCGGGACCTACGAGCAGTACTTC. It specifies CASSLDSGTYEQYF. The rearrangement uses TRBV5-1 and TRBJ2-7; 7 bases fit TRBD2. The CDR3 contains 14 residues. CDR1 SGHRS and CDR2 YFSETQ come from the germline V gene. With 0 bases clipped from V and 2 bases from J, the junction kept 2 bases outside the gene matches.

The V gene is TRBV28, the J gene TRBJ1-4; the D gene is possibly TRBD1 (6 bases). V shed 1 base and J shed 7 bases, with 10 bases lying between them. This CDR3 spans 14 amino acids. Looked up from germline, CDR1 is MDHEN and CDR2 is SYDVKM. Here the CDR3 reads CASSLSRGIEKLFF. CDR3 nucleotide sequence: TGTGCCAGCAGTTTATCCAGGGGAATTGAAAAACTGTTTTTT.

The V gene is TRBV12-3 or TRBV12-4, the J gene TRBJ2-5; weak D call: TRBD2 (5 bases). Trimming cost V 2 bases and J 5 bases, with 6 bases left between them. The CDR3 is made up of 12 amino acids. The CDR3 reads CASSLRGETQYF. The CDR3 coding sequence is TGTGCCAGCAGTTTACGAGGGGAGACCCAGTACTTC.

This sequence joins TRBV27 and TRBJ2-5; D is uncertain. The germline V gene has CDR1 MNHEY and CDR2 SMNVEV (reference sequence). Trimming took 2 bases from V and 1 from J, leaving 5 bases between them. There are 13 residues in the CDR3. The DNA for the CDR3 is TGTGCCAGCAGTTTAATAGGCCAAGAGACCCAGTACTTC. It is translated as CASSLIGQETQYF.

This clone has a handful of counts. The CDR3 DNA sequence: TGCGCCAGCAGCTTGGACGGACAGGGAGGGGAGCCCCAGCATTTT. This codes for CASSLDGQGGEPQHF. The chain recombines TRBV5-1 with TRBJ1-5; TRBD1 matches at 8 bases. The CDR3 extends over 15 amino acids. V lost 0 bases to trimming and J lost 8 bases; unmatched junction nucleotides: 7. Germline V lookup: CDR1 SGHRS, CDR2 YFSETQ.

J is TRBJ1-1 and V is TRBV5-1; a possible D gene is TRBD1 (5 bases). The CDR3 loop spans 16 amino acids. In germline, CDR1 is SGHRS, CDR2 YFSETQ. Trimming left V 2 bases short and J 3 bases short, with 17 bases between. The CDR3 here is CASSFSGGAQYTEAFF. For the CDR3, the DNA is TGCGCCAGCAGCTTCTCGGGAGGGGCCCAATACACTGAAGCTTTCTTT.

The chain couples TRBV4-1 to TRBJ1-5; TRBD1 agrees at 10 bases. The CDR3 covers 17 residues. CDR1 is MGHRA, CDR2 YSYEKL, per germline. Unmatched junction bases numbered 9, after V lost 0 bases and J lost 7 bases. This chain's CDR3 is CASSQDRRDRGGQPQHF. In DNA, the CDR3 is TGCGCCAGCAGCCAAGATAGAAGGGACAGGGGAGGGCAGCCCCAGCATTTT.

V and J are TRBV7-9 and TRBJ2-3, with D hard to call. CDR3 length: 13 residues. The V gene's germline CDR1 is SEHNR and CDR2 FQNEAQ (reference sequence). Trimming stripped 6 bases from V and 2 bases from J, with 9 bases between. CDR3 in amino acids: CASSYRNTDTQYF. For the CDR3, the DNA is TGTGCCAGCAGTTACAGAAACACAGATACGCAGTATTTT.

The chain recombines TRBV28 with TRBJ2-5; perhaps TRBD2 as D (5 bases). The CDR3 extends over 13 amino acids. The germline gives CDR1 MDHEN, CDR2 SYDVKM. V was pared by 7 bases and J by 1 base, with 10 bases between. The CDR3 DNA follows: TGTGCCAGCACCCGGCGGGCCCAAGAGACCCAGTACTTC. Its translation is CASTRRAQETQYF.

The chain employs TRBV9 and TRBJ1-2; D gene uncertain. V gave up 1 base and J gave up 5 bases, with 12 bases separating them. The CDR3 is made up of 14 amino acids. Germline values: CDR1 SGDLS, CDR2 YYNGEE. The CDR3 DNA is TGTGCCAGCAGCGTATTGGGTGGTGGGTATGGCTACACCTTC. This sequence encodes CASSVLGGGYGYTF.

This clone has just a few counts. The CDR3 DNA reads TGTGCCAGCAGCTTAGCGAGTGAAAAACTGTTTTTT. Translated: CASSLASEKLFF. The chain uses TRBV7-9 and TRBJ1-4, with D unresolved. Trimming pared 0 bases from V and 7 bases from J, leaving 3 bases between. The germline V gene has CDR1 SEHNR and CDR2 FQNEAQ (reference sequence). CDR3 length: 12 residues.

The chain recombines TRBV9 with TRBJ2-3, with TRBD1 matching over 7 bases. V was pared by 3 bases and J by 6 bases, with 13 bases of the junction left unmatched. The CDR3 contains 16 residues. Germline V lookup: CDR1 SGDLS, CDR2 YYNGEE. CDR3 protein: CASSARQGPDFDTQYF. In DNA, the CDR3 is TGTGCCAGCAGCGCCCGACAGGGTCCGGATTTTGATACGCAGTATTTT.

The chain employs TRBV29-1 and TRBJ1-5; 9 bases match TRBD1. The V and J ends lost 4 bases and 4 bases, in that order; junction bases with no gene match: 5. The CDR3 spans 14 residues. Germline V gives CDR1 SQVTM, CDR2 ANQGSEA. CDR3: CSVAGTGKNQPQHF. CDR3 in DNA: TGCAGCGTTGCCGGGACAGGGAAAAATCAGCCCCAGCATTTT.

V is TRBV11-2 and J is TRBJ1-2; 7 bases match TRBD1. Germline CDR1 and CDR2: SGHAT and FQNNGV. CDR3 size: 14 residues. J was trimmed by 6 bases and V by 5 bases; bases with no gene match: 9. The CDR3 protein is CASSGKGGTHGYTF. The DNA for the CDR3 is TGTGCCAGCAGCGGTAAAGGGGGCACCCATGGCTACACCTTC. The full variable domain, completed using reference TRBV11-2 and TRBJ1-2, is EAGVAQSPRYKIIEKRQSVAFWCNPISGHATLYWYQQILGQGPKLLIQFQNNGVVDDSQLPKDRFSAERLKGVDSTLKIQPAKLEDSAVYLCASSGKGGTHGYTFGSGTRLTVV.

The rearrangement uses TRBV28 and TRBJ2-1, with 12 nucleotides matching TRBD2. CDR3 length: 17 amino acids. Trimming took 4 bases from V and 3 from J; bases not matched to a gene: 7. CDR1 is MDHEN, CDR2 SYDVKM, per germline. The CDR3 loop is CASSSPTSGRYYNEQFF. As DNA, the CDR3 is TGTGCCAGCAGTTCCCCTACTAGCGGGAGGTACTACAATGAGCAGTTCTTC.

This clone was picked up a small number of times. J is TRBJ1-2 and V is TRBV6-5; D remains ambiguous. The ends were cut back, 5 bases at V and 13 bases at J, with 20 bases in the middle. Germline lookup yields CDR1 MNHEY and CDR2 SVGAGI. This CDR3 has 13 residues. The CDR3 is CASSTSSVRRCTF. As DNA, the CDR3 is TGTGCCAGCAGTACCTCCAGTGTCCGACGCTGCACCTTC.

This clone was detected once. CDR3 DNA: TGTGCCAGCAGAAACCTCGGGGGGGGCTCCTACAATGAGCAGTTCTTC. It translates to CASRNLGGGSYNEQFF. This chain joins TRBV7-8 and TRBJ2-1; 8 positions match TRBD2. Germline CDR1 SGHVS, CDR2 FQNEAQ. This CDR3 region has 16 residues. The V and J ends lost 6 bases and 0 bases, in that order; junction bases with no gene match: 7.

This chain connects TRBV7-2 to TRBJ2-7, with TRBD2 identical over 7 bases. The trim removed 1 base at V and 6 bases at J, leaving 9 bases unmatched. This CDR3 has 15 amino acids. CDR1 is SGHTA, CDR2 FQGNSA, per germline. The CDR3 nucleotides are TGTGCCAGCAGCTTAGGAGGCGGGAGTTGGTTCGAGCAGTACTTC. Its translation: CASSLGGGSWFEQYF.

J is TRBJ2-5 and V is TRBV25-1; 16 nucleotides align to TRBD2. Germline V gene lookup returns CDR1 MGHDK and CDR2 SYGVNS. V dropped 5 bases and J dropped 5; count of bases not matched to a gene: 8. The CDR3 runs to 17 residues. The CDR3 spells CASSPGGGLAGGETQYF. Here the CDR3 DNA reads TGTGCCAGCAGTCCCGGGGGGGGACTAGCGGGAGGGGAGACCCAGTACTTC.

V usage is TRBV27 and J usage is TRBJ1-5; D call uncertain. Trimming stripped 6 bases from V and 5 bases from J, with 8 bases between. Looked up from germline, CDR1 is MNHEY and CDR2 is SMNVEV (reference sequence). The CDR3 is 12 residues long. The CDR3 nucleotides read TGTGCCAGCAGATCTTCGGATCAGCCCCAGCATTTT. It translates to CASRSSDQPQHF.

CDR3 nucleotide sequence: TGTGCCACCAGCAGAGATGGGGCCCCCTACGAGCAGTACTTC. This codes for CATSRDGAPYEQYF. The rearrangement joins TRBV15 to TRBJ2-7, with D possibly being TRBD1 (5 bases). Germline lookup yields CDR1 LNHNV and CDR2 YYDKDF (reference sequence). The CDR3 is made up of 14 amino acids. Trimming cost V 0 bases and J 2 bases, with 8 bases left between them.

This chain joins TRBV6-5 and TRBJ2-7, with 9 bases aligning to TRBD2. The CDR3 has 13 residues. CDR1 and CDR2 from the germline V gene are MNHEY and SVGAGI. V lost 6 bases and J lost 5; bases outside the gene matches: 5. The CDR3 reads CASRRGGKDEQYF. CDR3 coding DNA: TGTGCCAGCAGGCGGGGGGGAAAAGACGAGCAGTACTTC.

J is TRBJ2-5 and V is TRBV28, with TRBD2 matching over 7 bases. CDR1 is MDHEN, CDR2 SYDVKM, per germline. The CDR3 has 14 amino acids. The junction had 6 bases not matched to a gene; V was cut back by 3 bases and J by 5 bases. As DNA, the CDR3 is TGTGCCAGCAGTTTTTTGGGGGGGTCTGAGACCCAGTACTTC. Amino acids: CASSFLGGSETQYF. Variable domain in full (rest from reference TRBV28 and TRBJ2-5): DVKVTQSSRYLVKRTGEKVFLECVQDMDHENMFWYRQDPGLGLRLIYFSYDVKMKEKGDIPEGYSVSREKKERFSLILESASTNQTSMYLCASSFLGGSETQYFGPGTRLLVL.

J is TRBJ2-3 and V is TRBV7-9; perhaps TRBD1 as D (6 bases). Germline V gene sequence: CDR1 SEHNR, CDR2 FQNEAQ (reference sequence). Trimming stripped 6 bases from V and 5 bases from J, with 9 bases between. CDR3 size: 12 residues. DNA of the CDR3: TGTGCCAGCAGACCAGGGGAAGATACGCAGTATTTT. Translation: CASRPGEDTQYF. Supplemented by reference TRBV7-9 and TRBJ2-3, the full variable domain reads DTGVSQNPRHKITKRGQNVTFRCDPISEHNRLYWYRQTLGQGPEFLTYFQNEAQLEKSRLLSDRFSAERPKGSFSTLEIQRTEQGDSAMYLCASRPGEDTQYFGPGTRLTVL.